The T cell receptor beta chain described here comes from a study of cytomegalovirus exposure and HLA in healthy donors. Study-level information: Researchers found that approximately 77% of 350 to 500 genotyped donors fell within the Caucasian-associated ancestry cluster.

Notes on the study in general: Excluded: some indistinguishable V segments such as TRBV6-2 and TRBV6-3. The presence/absence work took it that sequencing depth was about the same across donors.

Despite likely unrecorded immune exposures, the donors were nominally healthy at the time of sampling. Primers for the PCR totalled 60 Vbeta and 13 Jbeta. Produced via immunoSEQ multiplex PCR; TCRdb's table is partial and in-frame only. The sample lists 150,000 to 200,000 clones; approximately 77% were seen once. A note on this clone: Its cognate antigen is unknown.

CDR1 and CDR2 (germline): SGHNT, YENEEA. The V gene lost 5 bases and the J gene lost 1 base, with 8 bases spanning the gap. The CDR3 has 13 amino acids. The TCR originated in a man aged 45-65 years in good health and CMV-seropositive. Sequencing input: PBMCs. V gene TRBV11-3 combines with J gene TRBJ1-1; D not resolved. CDR3 in amino acids: CASSITQNTEAFF. CDR3 nucleotides: TGTGCCAGCAGCATTACACAGAACACTGAAGCTTTCTTT.